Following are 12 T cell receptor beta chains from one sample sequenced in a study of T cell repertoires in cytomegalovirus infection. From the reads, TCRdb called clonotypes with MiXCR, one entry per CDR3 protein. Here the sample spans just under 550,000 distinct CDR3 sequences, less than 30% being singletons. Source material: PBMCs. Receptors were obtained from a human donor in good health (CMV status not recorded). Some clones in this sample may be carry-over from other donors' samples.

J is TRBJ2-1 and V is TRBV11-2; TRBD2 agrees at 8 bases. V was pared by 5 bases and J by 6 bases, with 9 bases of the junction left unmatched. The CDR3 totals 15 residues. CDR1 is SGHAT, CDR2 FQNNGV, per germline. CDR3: CASSLTGTSGNEQFF. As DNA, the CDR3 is TGTGCCAGCAGCCTAACCGGGACTAGTGGCAATGAGCAGTTCTTC.

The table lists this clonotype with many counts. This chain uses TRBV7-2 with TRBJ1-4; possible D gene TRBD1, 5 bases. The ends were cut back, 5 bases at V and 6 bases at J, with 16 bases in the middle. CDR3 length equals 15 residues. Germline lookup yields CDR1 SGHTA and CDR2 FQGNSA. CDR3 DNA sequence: TGTGCCAGCAGCCCCGTGGGGGATAGGGATGAAAAACTGTTTTTT. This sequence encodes CASSPVGDRDEKLFF.

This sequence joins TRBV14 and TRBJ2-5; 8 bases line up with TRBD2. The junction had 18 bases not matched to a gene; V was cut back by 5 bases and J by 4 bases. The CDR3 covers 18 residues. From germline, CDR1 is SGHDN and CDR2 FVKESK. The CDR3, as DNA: TGTGCCAGCAGCGTAGATCTAGGGCGGGAGGCTCCGGGAGAGACCCAGTACTTC. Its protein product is CASSVDLGREAPGETQYF.

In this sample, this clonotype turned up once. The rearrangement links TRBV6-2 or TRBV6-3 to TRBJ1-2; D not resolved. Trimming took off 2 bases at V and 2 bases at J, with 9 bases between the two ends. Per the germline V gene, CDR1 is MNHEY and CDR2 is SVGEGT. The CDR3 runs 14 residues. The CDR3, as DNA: TGTGCCAGCAGTTACAAGAACCGAAACTATGGCTACACCTTC. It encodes CASSYKNRNYGYTF.

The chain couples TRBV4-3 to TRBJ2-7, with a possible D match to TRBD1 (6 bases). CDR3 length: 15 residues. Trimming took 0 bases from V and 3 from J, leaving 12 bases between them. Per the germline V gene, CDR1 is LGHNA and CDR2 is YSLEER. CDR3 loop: CASSQDLAGDYEQYF. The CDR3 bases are TGCGCCAGCAGCCAAGATCTAGCAGGGGACTACGAGCAGTACTTC.

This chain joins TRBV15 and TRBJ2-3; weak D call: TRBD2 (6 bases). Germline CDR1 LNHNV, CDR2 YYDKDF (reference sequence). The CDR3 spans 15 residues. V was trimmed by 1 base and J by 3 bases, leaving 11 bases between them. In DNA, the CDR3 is TGTGCCACCAGCAGAGCACCGGAGGGGACAGATACGCAGTATTTT. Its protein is CATSRAPEGTDTQYF. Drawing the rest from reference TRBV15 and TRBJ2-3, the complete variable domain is DAMVIQNPRYQVTQFGKPVTLSCSQTLNHNVMYWYQQKSSQAPKLLFHYYDKDFNNEADTPDNFQSRRPNTSFCFLDIRSPGLGDTAMYLCATSRAPEGTDTQYFGPGTRLTVL.

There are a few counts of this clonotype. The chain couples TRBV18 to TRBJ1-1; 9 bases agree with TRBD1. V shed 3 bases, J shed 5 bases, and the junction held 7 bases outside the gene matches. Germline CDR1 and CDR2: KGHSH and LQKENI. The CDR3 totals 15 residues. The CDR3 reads CASSPRPTGGTEAFF. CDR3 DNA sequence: TGTGCCAGCTCACCTCGGCCGACAGGGGGAACTGAAGCTTTCTTT. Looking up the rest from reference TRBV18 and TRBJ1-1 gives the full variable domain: NAGVMQNPRHLVRRRGQEARLRCSPMKGHSHVYWYRQLPEEGLKFMVYLQKENIIDESGMPKERFSAEFPKEGPSILRIQQVVRGDSAAYFCASSPRPTGGTEAFFGQGTRLTVV.

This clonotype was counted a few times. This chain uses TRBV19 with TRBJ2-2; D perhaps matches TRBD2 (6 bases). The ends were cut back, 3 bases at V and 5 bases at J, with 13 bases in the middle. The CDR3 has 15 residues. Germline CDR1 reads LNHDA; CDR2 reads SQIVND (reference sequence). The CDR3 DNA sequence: TGTGCCAGTAGTATTATCGGGAGAATTACCGGGGAGCTGTTTTTT. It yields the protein CASSIIGRITGELFF.

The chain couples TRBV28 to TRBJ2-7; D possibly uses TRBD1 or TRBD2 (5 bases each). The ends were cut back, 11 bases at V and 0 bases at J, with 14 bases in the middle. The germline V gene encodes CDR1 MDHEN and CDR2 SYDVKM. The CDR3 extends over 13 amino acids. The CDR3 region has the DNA TGTGCCGCCCGGGACGCCAACTCCTACGAGCAGTACTTC. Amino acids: CAARDANSYEQYF.

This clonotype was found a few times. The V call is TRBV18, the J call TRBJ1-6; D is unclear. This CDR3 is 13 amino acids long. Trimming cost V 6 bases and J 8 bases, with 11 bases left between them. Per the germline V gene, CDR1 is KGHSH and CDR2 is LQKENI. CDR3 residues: CASSPEGDSPLHF. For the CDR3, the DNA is TGTGCCAGCTCCCCAGAGGGCGATTCACCCCTCCACTTT.

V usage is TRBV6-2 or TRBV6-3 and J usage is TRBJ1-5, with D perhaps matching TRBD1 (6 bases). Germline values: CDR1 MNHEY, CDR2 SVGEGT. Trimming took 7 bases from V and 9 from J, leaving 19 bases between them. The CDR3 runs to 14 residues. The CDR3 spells CASMSAQGSGPQHF. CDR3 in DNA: TGTGCCAGCATGAGTGCACAGGGATCGGGGCCCCAGCATTTT.

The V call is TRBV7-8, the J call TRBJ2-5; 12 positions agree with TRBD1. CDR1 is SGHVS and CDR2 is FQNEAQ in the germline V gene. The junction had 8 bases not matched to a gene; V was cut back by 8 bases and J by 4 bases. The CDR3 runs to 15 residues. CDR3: CASGRPGQGAETQYF. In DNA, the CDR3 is TGTGCCAGCGGCCGCCCGGGACAGGGGGCAGAGACCCAGTACTTC.